The 15 T cell receptor beta chains below were found in one sample sequenced in a study of vaccination and CD4 T cells after COVID-19. Sequence data for DNA of cultured CD4+ T cells were generated by the Oncomine TCR Beta short-read assay. One entry per CDR3 protein results from TCRdb running MiXCR on the PCR reads. The profile shows roughly 25,000 distinct CDR3 sequences, around 67% of them singletons. These TCRs' antigens remain unknown. Regarding treatment: approximately nine-day PBMC culture with coronavirus spike peptide pools or control peptides (ViraFEST assay). Source: CD4+ T cells from blood, cultured in vitro, taken after SARS-CoV-2 vaccination. All receptors come from a human donor who received a COVID-19 vaccine.

Comment on this clonotype: The junction departs from the called germline gene at one end, perhaps through a read error. The genes are TRBV5-3 and TRBJ2-1; D unclear. TRBV5-3 qualifies as an ORF whose function is uncertain. The CDR3 is 11 residues long. As DNA, the CDR3 is TGTGCCAGCAGCTCGCGGAATGAGCAGTTCTTC. This sequence encodes CASSSRNEQFF.

The chain is built from TRBV2 and TRBJ2-3; a possible D gene is TRBD2 (6 bases). Trimming took off 6 bases at V and 4 bases at J, with 17 bases between the two ends. This CDR3 region has 15 residues. The germline CDR1 and CDR2 sequences are SNHLY and FYNNEI. The CDR3 DNA follows: TGTGCCAGCAGAGAGACTAGTAGTGACGCAGATACGCAGTATTTT. Translation gives CASRETSSDADTQYF.

J is TRBJ1-1 and V is TRBV6-1, with D tentatively TRBD1 (5 bases). This CDR3 spans 16 amino acids. Germline V gene lookup returns CDR1 MNHNS and CDR2 SASEGT. Trimming removed 4 bases at V and 1 base at J, with 16 bases between. The CDR3 protein is CASSGLGTAKNTEAFF. In DNA form, the CDR3 reads TGTGCCAGCAGTGGCCTTGGGACCGCCAAGAACACTGAAGCTTTCTTT.

The chain recombines TRBV2 with TRBJ1-2; D may be TRBD1 (5 bases). CDR3 size: 15 residues. The germline V gene has CDR1 SNHLY and CDR2 FYNNEI. V was clipped by 4 bases and J by 4 bases, with 16 bases between them. The DNA for the CDR3 is TGTGCCAGCAGTGTCCAGGTCCTAAGGGGCTATGGCTACACCTTC. It is translated as CASSVQVLRGYGYTF. Using reference TRBV2 and TRBJ1-2 for the parts outside the CDR3, the full variable domain is EPEVTQTPSHQVTQMGQEVILRCVPISNHLYFYWYRQILGQKVEFLVSFYNNEISEKSEIFDDQFSVERPDGSNFTLKIRSTKLEDSAMYFCASSVQVLRGYGYTFGSGTRLTVV.

This clonotype was seen more than once but under ten times. As DNA, the CDR3 is TGCAGTGCTAGAGACGGAGGGTATGGCTACACCTTC. Its protein is CSARDGGYGYTF. J is TRBJ1-2 and V is TRBV20-1; unclear D gene. CDR1 and CDR2 from the germline V gene are DFQATT and SNEGSKA (reference sequence). The CDR3 runs to 12 residues. The V gene lost 0 bases and the J gene lost 5 bases, with 7 bases spanning the gap.

The rearrangement links TRBV7-2 to TRBJ2-2; D gene uncertain. The CDR3 has 13 amino acids. From germline, CDR1 is SGHTA and CDR2 FQGNSA. The V gene lost 2 bases and the J gene lost 8 bases, with 9 bases spanning the gap. The CDR3 region has the DNA TGTGCCAGCAGCTTAAGGACGGTGGGGGAGCTGTTTTTT. Amino acid sequence: CASSLRTVGELFF. The variable domain in full, with the rest retrieved from reference TRBV7-2 and TRBJ2-2, is GAGVSQSPSNKVTEKGKDVELRCDPISGHTALYWYRQSLGQGLEFLIYFQGNSAPDKSGLPSDRFSAERTGGSVSTLTIQRTQQEDSAVYLCASSLRTVGELFFGEGSRLTVL.

The rearrangement joins TRBV20-1 to TRBJ1-6; TRBD1 matches 10 bases. Germline CDR1 reads DFQATT; CDR2 reads SNEGSKA (reference sequence). Germline trimming cut 5 bases from V and 9 bases from J; bases unmatched to any gene: 4. The CDR3 runs to 13 residues. The CDR3 DNA is TGCAGTGCTGAGGACAGGGGGGTTTCACCCCTCCACTTT. Translated, it gives CSAEDRGVSPLHF.

This clonotype has only a few counts. This chain connects TRBV19 to TRBJ2-2, with D possibly matching TRBD1 (6 bases). The V gene lost 6 bases and the J gene lost 4 bases, with 24 bases spanning the gap. Germline V gene lookup returns CDR1 LNHDA and CDR2 SQIVND (reference sequence). The CDR3 has 18 amino acids. As DNA, the CDR3 is TGTGCCAGTAGCCAAGAACGCCGTAGGGACACGAGCACCGGGGAGCTGTTTTTT. Translating it yields CASSQERRRDTSTGELFF.

This chain links TRBV19 with TRBJ1-3; 10 positions match TRBD1. Germline V gene sequence: CDR1 LNHDA, CDR2 SQIVND (reference sequence). CDR3 length: 16 amino acids. V lost 6 bases, J lost 5 bases, and 10 bases stayed unmatched. CDR3: CASSHPGQGSRNTIYF. The CDR3 DNA reads as TGTGCCAGTAGCCACCCGGGACAGGGGTCGAGAAACACCATATATTTT.

The chain combines TRBV6-1 with TRBJ1-1, with D possibly being TRBD1 (6 bases). Germline V gene lookup returns CDR1 MNHNS and CDR2 SASEGT. This CDR3 spans 13 amino acids. The V and J ends lost 5 bases and 5 bases respectively, with 12 bases between them. The CDR3 loop reads CASSILQGTEAFF. In DNA, the CDR3 is TGTGCCAGCAGTATTTTACAGGGAACTGAAGCTTTCTTT.

The chain links TRBV20-1 to TRBJ2-7; TRBD1 is a possible D gene (7 bases). This CDR3 spans 14 amino acids. Germline V gene data show CDR1 as DFQATT and CDR2 as SNEGSKA (reference sequence). Between the trimmed V and J ends, which lost 5 bases and 4 bases, there was a span of 18 bases. CDR3 sequence: CSAGPGDRAYEQYF. CDR3 nucleotide sequence: TGCAGTGCTGGCCCGGGAGACAGGGCATACGAGCAGTACTTC.

V and J are TRBV27 and TRBJ2-7; TRBD1 agrees at 7 bases. The germline CDR1 and CDR2 sequences are MNHEY and SMNVEV (reference sequence). The J segment lost 2 bases and the V segment lost 6 bases, leaving 10 bases of the junction unmatched. CDR3 length: 15 residues. The CDR3 loop is CASSELPGQTYEQYF. In DNA form, the CDR3 reads TGTGCCAGCAGCGAACTACCGGGACAGACCTACGAGCAGTACTTC.

The chain links TRBV27 to TRBJ1-1, with 9 bases lining up with TRBD1. After removal of 5 bases from V and 1 base from J, the junction contained 8 bases not matched to a gene. The CDR3 spans 16 residues. Germline V gives CDR1 MNHEY, CDR2 SMNVEV (reference sequence). The CDR3 region has the DNA TGTGCCAGCAGTATACGGACAGGGGCCCAGAACACTGAAGCTTTCTTT. Amino acid sequence: CASSIRTGAQNTEAFF.

V is TRBV5-1 and J is TRBJ2-3; 8 bases are a match to TRBD2. The CDR3 runs to 16 residues. V dropped 0 bases and J dropped 2; count of bases not matched to a gene: 5. The germline gives CDR1 SGHRS, CDR2 YFSETQ. The DNA for the CDR3 is TGCGCCAGCAGCTTGGTGCTAGCGGGCATCACAGATACGCAGTATTTT. It specifies CASSLVLAGITDTQYF.

This clonotype was seen a single time. The chain's CDR3 is CASSLPAGQPNYGYTF. The DNA of the CDR3 is TGTGCCAGTAGTCTCCCCGCCGGACAGCCTAACTATGGCTACACCTTC. This sequence joins TRBV19 and TRBJ1-2, with D possibly matching TRBD1 (6 bases). CDR3 length: 16 residues. Germline CDR1 reads LNHDA; CDR2 reads SQIVND (reference sequence). The ends were cut back, 5 bases at V and 0 bases at J, with 16 bases in the middle.